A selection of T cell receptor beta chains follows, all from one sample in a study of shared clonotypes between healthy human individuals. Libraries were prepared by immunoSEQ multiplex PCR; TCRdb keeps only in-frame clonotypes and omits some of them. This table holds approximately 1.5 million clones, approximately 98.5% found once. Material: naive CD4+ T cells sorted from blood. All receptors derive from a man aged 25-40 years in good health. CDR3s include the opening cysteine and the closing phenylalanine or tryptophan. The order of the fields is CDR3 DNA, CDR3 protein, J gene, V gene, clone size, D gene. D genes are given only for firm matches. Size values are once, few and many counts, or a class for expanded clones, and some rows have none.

DNA: TGTGCCAGCAGCTTGGCCGGCGGGAGCAAAAACGAGCAGTACTTC
CDR3: CASSLAGGSKNEQYF
J: TRBJ2-7
V: TRBV5-6
size: NA
D: TRBD2

DNA: TGTGCCATCAGCCGGACAGGTTATGAGCAGTTCTTC
CDR3: CAISRTGYEQFF
J: TRBJ2-1
V: TRBV10-3
size: NA
D: TRBD1

DNA: TGCGCCAGCAGCCAACCCCCCGGTTCGGGAGTTATCGGGGAGCTGTTTTTT
CDR3: CASSQPPGSGVIGELFF
J: TRBJ2-2
V: TRBV5-1
size: NA
D: NA

DNA: TGTGCCAGCAGTCCAACTAAATTGATCTCTGGGGCCAACGTCCTGACTTTC
CDR3: CASSPTKLISGANVLTF
J: TRBJ2-6
V: TRBV27
size: NA
D: NA

DNA: TGTGCCAGCAGTGACCAAGGTGGGAAACACGAGCAGTACTTC
CDR3: CASSDQGGKHEQYF
J: TRBJ2-7
V: TRBV25-1
size: NA
D: NA

DNA: TGTGCCAGCAGACCCTCGGGACTAGCGGGAGCGTATGGCGATACGCAGTATTTT
CDR3: CASRPSGLAGAYGDTQYF
J: TRBJ2-3
V: TRBV27
size: NA
D: TRBD2

DNA: TGTGCCATCAGCCAGGGACCGACAACTAATGAAAAACTGTTTTTT
CDR3: CAISQGPTTNEKLFF
J: TRBJ1-4
V: TRBV10-3
size: NA
D: NA

DNA: TGTGCCAGCAGTCCTACTAGCGGGAGTTTTGAGACCCAGTACTTC
CDR3: CASSPTSGSFETQYF
J: TRBJ2-5
V: TRBV28
size: NA
D: TRBD2

DNA: TGTGCCAGCAGCCCCGGTGGGCCCTACAATGAGCAGTTCTTC
CDR3: CASSPGGPYNEQFF
J: TRBJ2-1
V: TRBV11-2
size: NA
D: NA

DNA: TGTGCCACCAGAGGGGACAGGGACCTTACAGATACGCAGTATTTT
CDR3: CATRGDRDLTDTQYF
J: TRBJ2-3
V: TRBV15
size: NA
D: TRBD1

DNA: TGTGCCAGCAGCGCGAAGAGGACAGCCGAGCAGTACTTC
CDR3: CASSAKRTAEQYF
J: TRBJ2-7
V: TRBV7-9
size: NA
D: NA

DNA: TGTGCCAGCAGTGAAAGAAGGTTCACTGAAGCTTTCTTT
CDR3: CASSERRFTEAFF
J: TRBJ1-1
V: TRBV6-1
size: NA
D: NA

DNA: TGCGCCAGCAGCCGACTAGCGGGAAGCTCCTACGAGCAGTACTTC
CDR3: CASSRLAGSSYEQYF
J: TRBJ2-7
V: TRBV5-1
size: NA
D: TRBD2

DNA: TGTGCCAGCAGCTTGGCCTTTGGGACTGAAGCTTTCTTT
CDR3: CASSLAFGTEAFF
J: TRBJ1-1
V: TRBV5-6
size: NA
D: NA

DNA: TGTGCCAGCAGTGACACGGGGGCCGCAAATGAAAAACTGTTTTTT
CDR3: CASSDTGAANEKLFF
J: TRBJ1-4
V: TRBV6-4
size: NA
D: NA

DNA: TGCGCCAGCAGCTTGGATCCGAAGAAGGAGTACTTC
CDR3: CASSLDPKKEYF
J: TRBJ2-7
V: TRBV5-1
size: NA
D: NA

DNA: TGTGCCAGCAGTTACTCGGTTAGCGGGGGCACAGATACGCAGTATTTT
CDR3: CASSYSVSGGTDTQYF
J: TRBJ2-3
V: TRBV6-5
size: NA
D: TRBD2

DNA: TGTGCCAGCAGCGAGGATACAGGGGCCGGGGAGCTGTTTTTT
CDR3: CASSEDTGAGELFF
J: TRBJ2-2
V: TRBV2
size: NA
D: TRBD1

DNA: TGCGCCAGCAGTGATACGGAGGGGCTAGAGACCCAGTACTTC
CDR3: CASSDTEGLETQYF
J: TRBJ2-5
V: TRBV10-2
size: NA
D: NA

DNA: TGTGCCAGCAGCTTAAGTGCGGGCCTTTACGAGCAGTACTTC
CDR3: CASSLSAGLYEQYF
J: TRBJ2-7
V: TRBV7-2
size: NA
D: NA

DNA: TGCGCCAGCAGCGGCCGGGACAGGGGGCGGGGTACTGAAGCTTTCTTT
CDR3: CASSGRDRGRGTEAFF
J: TRBJ1-1
V: TRBV5-1
size: NA
D: TRBD1

DNA: TGTGCCTGGAGTATAGATTTGGGGGTCCCTAGGTTCCAATTT
CDR3: CAWSIDLGVPRFQF
J: TRBJ1-4
V: TRBV30
size: NA
D: NA

DNA: TGTGCCAGCAGCTTAGAGGTGAAGGGGGTCTTGCACACAGATACGCAGTATTTT
CDR3: CASSLEVKGVLHTDTQYF
J: TRBJ2-3
V: TRBV11-2
size: NA
D: NA

DNA: TGTGCCAGCAGCCAAGGGGACTTTAACACCGGGGAGCTGTTTTTT
CDR3: CASSQGDFNTGELFF
J: TRBJ2-2
V: TRBV4-2
size: once
D: NA

DNA: TGTGCCAGCAGTAGGGACCTCACAGATACGCAGTATTTT
CDR3: CASSRDLTDTQYF
J: TRBJ2-3
V: TRBV2
size: NA
D: NA